The present T cell receptor beta chain was sequenced within a study of Ad26.COV2.S vaccination and SARS-CoV-2 variants. Study-wide results and limits: Possible underestimation of total T cell responses by the TCR breadth and depth analyses was noted. Vaccine recipients and placebo recipients showed similar non-spike TCR breadth.

About this clone: Its antigen is as yet unknown.

Only in-frame clones appear in the TCRdb table, and some are missing; sequencing was by immunoSEQ multiplex PCR. Of around 450,000 clones detected, 80% to 95% appear once; the ten largest clones hold approximately 12%. Treatment in this sample: over 15 received Ad26.COV2.S at low or high dose, single or two shots; about 5 received placebo; per-sample allocation not given. On day 63 after the first injection, vaccine and placebo recipients gave samples. V lost 1 base, J lost 3 bases, and 3 bases stayed unmatched. Germline CDR1 LGHNA, CDR2 YSLEER. This CDR3 has 14 amino acids. This sequence joins TRBV4-3 and TRBJ2-7; 7 positions match TRBD2. The specimen comprised peripheral blood, sampled in a trial of Ad26.COV2.S vaccine versus placebo. This TCR was recovered from a person between 18 and 65 years old who received the Ad26.COV2.S COVID-19 vaccine or a placebo. The CDR3 here is CASSQGGGLYEQYF. The CDR3 DNA follows: TGCGCCAGCAGCCAAGGGGGAGGGCTCTACGAGCAGTACTTC.